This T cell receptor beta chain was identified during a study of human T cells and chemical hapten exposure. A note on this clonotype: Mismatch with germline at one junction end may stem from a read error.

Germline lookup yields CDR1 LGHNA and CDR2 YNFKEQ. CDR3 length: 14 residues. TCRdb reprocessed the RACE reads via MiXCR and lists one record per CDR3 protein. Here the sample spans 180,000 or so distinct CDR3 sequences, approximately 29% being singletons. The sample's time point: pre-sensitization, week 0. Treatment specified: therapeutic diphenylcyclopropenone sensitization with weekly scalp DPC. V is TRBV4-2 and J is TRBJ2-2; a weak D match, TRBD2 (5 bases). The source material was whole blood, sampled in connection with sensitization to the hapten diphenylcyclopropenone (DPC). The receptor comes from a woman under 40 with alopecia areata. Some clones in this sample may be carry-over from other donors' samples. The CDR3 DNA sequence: TGTGCCAGCAGCAACCGAGCTGATACCGGGGAGCCGTTTTTT. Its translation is CASSNRADTGEPFF.